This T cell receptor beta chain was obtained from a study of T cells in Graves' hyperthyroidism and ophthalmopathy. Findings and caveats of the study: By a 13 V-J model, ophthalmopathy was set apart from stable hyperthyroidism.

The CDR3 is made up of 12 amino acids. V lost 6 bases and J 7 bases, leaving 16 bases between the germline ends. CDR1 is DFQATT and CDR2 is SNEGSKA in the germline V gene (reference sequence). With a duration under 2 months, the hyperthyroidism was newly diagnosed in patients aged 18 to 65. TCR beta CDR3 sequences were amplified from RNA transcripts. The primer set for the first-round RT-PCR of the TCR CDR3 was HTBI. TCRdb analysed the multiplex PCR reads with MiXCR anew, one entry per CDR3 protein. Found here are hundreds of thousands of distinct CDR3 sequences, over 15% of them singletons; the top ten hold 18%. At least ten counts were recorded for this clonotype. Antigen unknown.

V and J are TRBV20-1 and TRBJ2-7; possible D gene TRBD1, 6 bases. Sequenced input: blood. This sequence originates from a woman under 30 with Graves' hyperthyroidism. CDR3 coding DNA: TGCAGTGCCCGACGGGACACTCAGGAGCAGTACTTC. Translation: CSARRDTQEQYF.